The T cell receptor beta chain under discussion was sequenced for a study of beta chain features in type 1 diabetes. Study background: Investigators examined some 110,000,000 sorted cells across all samples. General observations from the study: When VDJ junctions were examined, type 1 diabetes patients showed fewer insertions and more deletions.

Expressed TCRB transcripts were sequenced because the entire RNA isolate underwent reverse transcription. The repertoire was sequenced with immunoSEQ multiplex PCR; TCRdb's copy has only in-frame clones and lacks some. The sample carries around 240,000 clones, 9.6% recorded once. Every donor had blood drawn once into heparin, approximately 110 mL on average. Turning to this clone: The target antigen is unknown. The sample holds other DNA sequences that translate to the same CDR3.

The sequence was collected from a woman under 30 in good health. The sequenced material came from naive CD4+ T cells from blood.

CDR3 in amino acids: CASSLTSGSYEQYF. DNA of the CDR3: TGCGCCAGCAGCTTGACTAGCGGCTCCTACGAGCAGTACTTC. The chain couples TRBV5-1 to TRBJ2-7; TRBD2 matches at 8 bases. CDR1 SGHRS and CDR2 YFSETQ come from the germline V gene. Losses at the gene ends were 1 base for V and 0 bases for J; bases not matched to a gene: 0. The CDR3 length is 14 residues. Looking up the rest from reference TRBV5-1 and TRBJ2-7 gives the full variable domain: KAGVTQTPRYLIKTRGQQVTLSCSPISGHRSVSWYQQTPGQGLQFLFEYFSETQRNKGNFPGRFSGRQFSNSRSEMNVSTLELGDSALYLCASSLTSGSYEQYFGPGTRLTVT.